Below are 5 T cell receptor beta chains sequenced from a single sample in a study of T-cell reconstitution after alpha-beta-depleted transplantation in children (dated by TCRdb to 2015 to 2016). Library creation used PCR. Sequenced using an Illumina HiSeq 2500. TCR library preparation used molecular barcoding, with unique molecular identifiers applied to normalize quantification of the TCRbeta repertoire. TCRdb reran the public reads through fastp at Q25 and MiXCR, keeping productive beta chains. Identical CDR3 proteins give one entry, which carries the most common genes and DNA. This sample gives some 500,000 distinct CDR3 sequences in total; around 20% of them show up just once. Over 3% of the sample goes to the ten largest clones. The sample was PBMCs from the stem cell graft donor, taken from the stem cell graft. The receptors here all came from a human donor who donated a stem cell graft to a child with acute lymphoblastic leukemia.

A few counts support this clonotype. J is TRBJ1-1 and V is TRBV7-3; D perhaps matches TRBD1 (5 bases). Germline CDR1 and CDR2: SGHTA and FQGTGA. This CDR3 has 14 residues. V was shortened by 3 bases and J by 9 bases, with 17 bases between the two germline ends. The CDR3: CASSFGGGDAQAFF. CDR3 in DNA: TGTGCCAGCAGCTTCGGGGGAGGGGATGCCCAAGCTTTCTTT.

The chain joins TRBV2 to TRBJ1-1, with 7 bases matching TRBD1. This CDR3 spans 14 amino acids. V shed 4 bases and J 6 bases; nucleotides not matched to a gene: 8. The germline V gene encodes CDR1 SNHLY and CDR2 FYNNEI. The CDR3 region has the DNA TGTGCCAGCAGTGGCCAGGGGGGGAGTGCTGAAGCTTTCTTT. This codes for CASSGQGGSAEAFF. Drawing the rest from reference TRBV2 and TRBJ1-1, the complete variable domain is EPEVTQTPSHQVTQMGQEVILRCVPISNHLYFYWYRQILGQKVEFLVSFYNNEISEKSEIFDDQFSVERPDGSNFTLKIRSTKLEDSAMYFCASSGQGGSAEAFFGQGTRLTVV.

The chain combines TRBV5-6 with TRBJ2-7, with D perhaps being TRBD1 or TRBD2 (6 bases each). The CDR3 extends over 17 amino acids. The ends were cut back, 0 bases at V and 2 bases at J, with 18 bases in the middle. CDR1 and CDR2 from the germline V gene are SGHDT and YYEEEE. As DNA, the CDR3 is TGTGCCAGCAGCTTGGAATGGGGGGCCCTGATCCCCTACGAGCAGTACTTC. Protein product: CASSLEWGALIPYEQYF.

This clonotype was found a few times. This chain links TRBV7-3 with TRBJ2-1; a possible D gene is TRBD2 (6 bases). Germline V gene sequence: CDR1 SGHTA, CDR2 FQGTGA. The V gene lost 4 bases and the J gene lost 7 bases, with 20 bases spanning the gap. This CDR3 contains 16 residues. In DNA form, the CDR3 reads TGTGCCAGCAGCTCCGATGTAGGAGGGGCGCAAAATGAGCAGTTCTTC. Protein sequence: CASSSDVGGAQNEQFF.

The table lists this clonotype with a few counts. The DNA for the CDR3 is TGTGCCAGCAGCCCGGGACTAGCGGGAAACCTAGCCAAAAACATTCAGTACTTC. Amino acids: CASSPGLAGNLAKNIQYF. The J gene is TRBJ2-4, the V gene TRBV7-8, with TRBD2 identical over 13 bases. Germline V lookup: CDR1 SGHVS, CDR2 FQNEAQ. The CDR3 length is 18 residues. The junction had 7 bases not matched to a gene; V was cut back by 5 bases and J by 0 bases.